This record looks at one T cell receptor (beta chain) sequence and its context. The antigen is undetermined. The data were obtained in a study of persistence of HIV-infected CD4 T cells. Findings and limits, study-wide: Proviral oligoclonality tracked with TCR oligoclonality within the same sorted cells.

This was the immunoSEQ version 4 assay in survey mode. Some clones are missing from TCRdb's copy, which holds only in-frame ones; the method was immunoSEQ multiplex PCR. The repertoire holds 45,000 or so clones, 88% seen once, with 0.4% to 0.5% in the top ten. Cells were stimulated nonspecifically with anti-CD3/anti-CD28 magnetic beads. CD4+ T cells upregulating both CD40 ligand and CD69 were sorted as responding cells. PBMCs were depleted of CD8+ T cells before stimulation. The sample in question was CD4+ T cells sorted from PBMCs after roughly 18-hour stimulation, obtained from a patient who received antiretroviral therapy. The clonotype originates from an adult woman with HIV who was CMV-seropositive.

This CDR3 is CASSSIPTEAFF. The CDR3 coding sequence is TGTGCCAGCAGTTCGATTCCAACTGAAGCTTTCTTT. The J gene is TRBJ1-1, the V gene TRBV12-3 or TRBV12-4; D is ambiguous. The length of the CDR3 is 12 residues. Trimming stripped 4 bases from V and 5 bases from J, with 8 bases between.